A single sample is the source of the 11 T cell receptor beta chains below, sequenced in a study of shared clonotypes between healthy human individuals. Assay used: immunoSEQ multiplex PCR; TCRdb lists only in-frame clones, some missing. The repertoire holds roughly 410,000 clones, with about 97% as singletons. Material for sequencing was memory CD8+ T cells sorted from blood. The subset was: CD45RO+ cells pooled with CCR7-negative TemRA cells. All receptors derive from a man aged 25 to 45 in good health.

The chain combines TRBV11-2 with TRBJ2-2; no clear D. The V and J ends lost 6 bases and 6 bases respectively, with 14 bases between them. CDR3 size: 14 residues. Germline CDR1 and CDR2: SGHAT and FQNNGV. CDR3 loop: CASRIVVGSGELFF. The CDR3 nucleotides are TGTGCCAGCAGAATCGTCGTGGGTTCCGGGGAGCTGTTTTTT.

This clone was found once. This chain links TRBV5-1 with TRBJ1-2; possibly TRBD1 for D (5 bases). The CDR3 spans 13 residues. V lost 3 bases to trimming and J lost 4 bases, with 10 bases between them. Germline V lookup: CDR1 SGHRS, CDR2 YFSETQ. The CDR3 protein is CASSSGGTYGYTF. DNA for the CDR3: TGCGCCAGCAGCTCTGGAGGGACCTATGGCTACACCTTC. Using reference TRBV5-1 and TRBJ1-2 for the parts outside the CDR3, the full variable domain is KAGVTQTPRYLIKTRGQQVTLSCSPISGHRSVSWYQQTPGQGLQFLFEYFSETQRNKGNFPGRFSGRQFSNSRSEMNVSTLELGDSALYLCASSSGGTYGYTFGSGTRLTVV.

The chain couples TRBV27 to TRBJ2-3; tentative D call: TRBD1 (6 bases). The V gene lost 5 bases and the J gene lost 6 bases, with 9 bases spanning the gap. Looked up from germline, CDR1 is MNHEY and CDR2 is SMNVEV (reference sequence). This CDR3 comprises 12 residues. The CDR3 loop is CASSATGDTQYF. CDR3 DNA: TGTGCCAGCAGTGCAACAGGGGATACGCAGTATTTT.

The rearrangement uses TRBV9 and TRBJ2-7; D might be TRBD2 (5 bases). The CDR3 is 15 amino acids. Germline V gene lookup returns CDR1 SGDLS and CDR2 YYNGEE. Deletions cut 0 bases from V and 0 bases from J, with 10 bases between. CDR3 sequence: CASSVGLGSSYEQYF. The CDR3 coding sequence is TGTGCCAGCAGCGTAGGATTAGGGAGCTCCTACGAGCAGTACTTC.

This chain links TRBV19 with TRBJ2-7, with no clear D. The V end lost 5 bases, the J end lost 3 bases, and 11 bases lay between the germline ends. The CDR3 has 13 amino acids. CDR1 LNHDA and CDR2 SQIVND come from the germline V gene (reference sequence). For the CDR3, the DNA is TGTGCCAGTAGTTCCGGACCTAACTACGAGCAGTACTTC. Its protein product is CASSSGPNYEQYF.

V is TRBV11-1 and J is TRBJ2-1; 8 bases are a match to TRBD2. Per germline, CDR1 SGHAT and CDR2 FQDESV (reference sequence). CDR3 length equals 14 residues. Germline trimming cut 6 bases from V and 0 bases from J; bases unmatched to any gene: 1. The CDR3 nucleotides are TGTGCCAGCAGAAGCGGGAGCTCCTACAATGAGCAGTTCTTC. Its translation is CASRSGSSYNEQFF.

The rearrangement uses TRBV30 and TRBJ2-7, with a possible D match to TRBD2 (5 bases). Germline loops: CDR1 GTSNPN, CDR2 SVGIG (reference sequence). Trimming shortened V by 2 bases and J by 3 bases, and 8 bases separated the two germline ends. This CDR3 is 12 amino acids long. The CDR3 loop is CAWSFSGYEQYF. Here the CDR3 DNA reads TGTGCCTGGAGTTTCAGCGGCTACGAGCAGTACTTC.

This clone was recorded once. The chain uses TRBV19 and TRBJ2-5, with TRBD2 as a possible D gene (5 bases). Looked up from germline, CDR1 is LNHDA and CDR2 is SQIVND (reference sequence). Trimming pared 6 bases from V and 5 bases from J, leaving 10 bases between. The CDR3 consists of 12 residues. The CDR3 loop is CASRGVGETQYF. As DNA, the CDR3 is TGTGCCAGTAGGGGAGTAGGGGAGACCCAGTACTTC.

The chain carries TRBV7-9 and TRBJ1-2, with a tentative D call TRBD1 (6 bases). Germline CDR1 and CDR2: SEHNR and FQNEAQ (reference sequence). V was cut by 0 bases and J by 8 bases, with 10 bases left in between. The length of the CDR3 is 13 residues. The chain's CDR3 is CASSLATGGGYTF. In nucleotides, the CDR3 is TGTGCCAGCAGCTTAGCTACGGGGGGCGGCTACACCTTC.

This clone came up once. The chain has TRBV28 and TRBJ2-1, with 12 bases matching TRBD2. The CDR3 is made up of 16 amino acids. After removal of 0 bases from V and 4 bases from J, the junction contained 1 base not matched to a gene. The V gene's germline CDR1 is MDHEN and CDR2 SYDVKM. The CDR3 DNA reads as TGTGCCAGCAGTTTATGGACTAGCGGGAGTTACAATGAGCAGTTCTTC. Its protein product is CASSLWTSGSYNEQFF. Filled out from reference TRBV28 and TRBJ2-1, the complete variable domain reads DVKVTQSSRYLVKRTGEKVFLECVQDMDHENMFWYRQDPGLGLRLIYFSYDVKMKEKGDIPEGYSVSREKKERFSLILESASTNQTSMYLCASSLWTSGSYNEQFFGPGTRLTVL.

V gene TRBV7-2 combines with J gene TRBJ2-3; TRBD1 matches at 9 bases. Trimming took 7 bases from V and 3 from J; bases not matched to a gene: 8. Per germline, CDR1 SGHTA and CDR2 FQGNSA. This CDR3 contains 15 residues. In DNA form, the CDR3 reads TGTGCCAGCACCCCGACAGGGGGGAGGACAGATACGCAGTATTTT. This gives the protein CASTPTGGRTDTQYF.